This note documents a single T cell receptor beta chain sequence. The authors' processing: Counts of nucleated cells, estimated from reference gene primer amplification, were obtained. The method was immunoSEQ multiplex PCR; TCRdb's version includes in-frame clones alone and lacks a portion of them. V and J calls plus clone size are reproduced from that table; the DNA served to infer D and trimming. The data show about 210,000 clones, 80% to 85% seen once. In assigning cohorts, the study relied on participant-reported clinical history. The data were taken from a study of blood T cell repertoires in COVID-19. At the level of the study: T cells, B-cell-depleted T cells, or PBMCs provided the cDNA or gDNA that served as material.

Trimming stripped 5 bases from V and 0 bases from J, with 9 bases between. This CDR3 has 14 amino acids. The germline CDR1 and CDR2 sequences are MNHEY and SVGAGI. This sequence originates from a woman aged 50 to 60 with acute COVID-19. What was sequenced was PBMCs or T cells enriched from blood (not recorded which). The chain is built from TRBV6-5 and TRBJ2-3; D ambiguous. CDR3 sequence: CASSNRHSTDTQYF. The CDR3 nucleotides read TGTGCCAGCAGTAACCGACACAGCACAGATACGCAGTATTTT.